One sample yielded the 2 T cell receptor beta chains listed below, sequenced in a study of T cell repertoires in cytomegalovirus infection. TCRdb re-derived calls from the reads in MiXCR, one entry per CDR3 protein. Among 150,000 or so distinct CDR3 sequences listed, about 6.3% were seen once. The material sequenced was PBMCs. The receptors originated from a human donor in good health (CMV status not recorded). Some clones in this sample may be carry-over from other donors' samples.

This clonotype was picked up many times. V gene TRBV28 combines with J gene TRBJ1-1; D is uncertain. The CDR3 runs to 13 residues. CDR1 is MDHEN, CDR2 SYDVKM, per germline. Trimming took off 5 bases at V and 4 bases at J, with 11 bases between the two ends. CDR3 bases: TGTGCCAGCAGTCCCAGGTTGGGCACTGAAGCTTTCTTT. Translation: CASSPRLGTEAFF.

This clonotype was picked up many times. The rearrangement joins TRBV7-9 to TRBJ2-7; D is unclear. V was trimmed by 4 bases and J by 2 bases, leaving 15 bases between them. The length of the CDR3 is 15 residues. Germline lookup yields CDR1 SEHNR and CDR2 FQNEAQ (reference sequence). In DNA form, the CDR3 reads TGTGCCAGCAGCTCCACCTCCGGGTCACCCTACGAGCAGTACTTC. Protein product: CASSSTSGSPYEQYF.